What follows are 24 T cell receptor beta chains derived from one specimen sequenced in a study of T cell responses to AZD1222 COVID-19 vaccine. Profiled with immunoSEQ multiplex PCR; TCRdb holds only in-frame clones, not every one. Of 75,000 to 90,000 clones in the sample, 85% to 95% were seen once. Here the sequenced sample was peripheral blood, taken 28 days after the second AZD1222 dose. These receptors all stem from an adult who received the AZD1222 COVID-19 vaccine.

V and J are TRBV19 and TRBJ1-1, with D possibly matching TRBD1 (6 bases). Trimming removed 6 bases at V and 2 bases at J, with 16 bases between. This CDR3 is built from 15 residues. Germline loops: CDR1 LNHDA, CDR2 SQIVND (reference sequence). The CDR3 region is CASRGAGASNTEAFF. The CDR3 region has the DNA TGTGCCAGTAGAGGGGCAGGGGCAAGTAACACTGAAGCTTTCTTT.

This clone came up once. V gene TRBV7-9 combines with J gene TRBJ1-1; D not resolved. V was trimmed by 1 base and J by 2 bases, leaving 8 bases between them. The CDR3 consists of 14 residues. Germline lookup yields CDR1 SEHNR and CDR2 FQNEAQ (reference sequence). The CDR3: CASSLGQQNTEAFF. The CDR3 region has the DNA TGTGCCAGCAGCTTAGGTCAGCAAAACACTGAAGCTTTCTTT.

V usage is TRBV3-1 (or the pseudogene TRBV3-2) and J usage is TRBJ1-5; D unclear. Trimming took 5 bases from V and 1 from J, leaving 18 bases between them. CDR1 is LGHDT, CDR2 YNNKEL, per germline (reference sequence). The CDR3 length is 17 residues. The CDR3 sequence is CASSSTSLGLSNQPQHF. The CDR3 DNA follows: TGTGCCAGCAGCTCCACCTCCCTAGGGCTAAGCAATCAGCCCCAGCATTTT.

J is TRBJ2-1 and V is TRBV9, with TRBD2 matching over 8 bases. Per the germline V gene, CDR1 is SGDLS and CDR2 is YYNGEE. This CDR3 spans 15 amino acids. Trimming took 2 bases from V and 8 from J; bases not matched to a gene: 9. The CDR3 sequence is CASSVVAGTRDEQFF. The CDR3 DNA is TGTGCCAGCAGCGTCGTAGCGGGAACAAGGGATGAGCAGTTCTTC.

V is TRBV27 and J is TRBJ1-2, with TRBD1 identical over 10 bases. The CDR3 has 13 amino acids. J lost 4 bases, V lost 11 bases, and 7 bases had no gene match. Germline values: CDR1 MNHEY, CDR2 SMNVEV (reference sequence). CDR3 in amino acids: CASKGQGSYGYTF. CDR3 nucleotide sequence: TGTGCCTCCAAGGGACAGGGGTCCTATGGCTACACCTTC.

The chain joins TRBV29-1 to TRBJ2-7; no reliable D call. V gave up 0 bases and J gave up 7 bases, with 7 bases separating them. CDR1 and CDR2 (germline): SQVTM, ANQGSEA. The CDR3 sequence is 11 residues long. The CDR3 protein is CSVEESGEQYF. In nucleotides, the CDR3 is TGCAGCGTTGAAGAGTCCGGAGAGCAGTACTTC.

The rearrangement links TRBV7-8 to TRBJ2-3; 11 bases match TRBD1. The V segment lost 1 base and the J segment 7 bases; nucleotides outside the gene matches: 10. The germline CDR1 and CDR2 sequences are SGHVS and FQNEAQ. This CDR3 spans 17 amino acids. CDR3 coding DNA: TGTGCCAGCAGCTTAGAGCCCGGGGGACAGGGGGTTCATACGCAGTATTTT. Translation: CASSLEPGGQGVHTQYF.

V and J are TRBV2 and TRBJ2-7; D may be TRBD2 (6 bases). The CDR3 runs to 24 residues. CDR1 and CDR2 (germline): SNHLY, FYNNEI. The V gene lost 1 base and the J gene lost 0 bases, with 37 bases spanning the gap. The CDR3 DNA is TGTGCCAGCAGTGAAGGGGGACTGTATTTCGGGCCCGGATCCCTTAAATCACTCTCCTACGAGCAGTACTTC. It translates to CASSEGGLYFGPGSLKSLSYEQYF.

The chain employs TRBV7-9 and TRBJ1-5, with a tentative D call TRBD1 (5 bases). V was trimmed by 0 bases and J by 2 bases, leaving 14 bases between them. The germline V gene encodes CDR1 SEHNR and CDR2 FQNEAQ (reference sequence). The CDR3 has 17 amino acids. This CDR3 is CASSLAGTLRGNQPQHF. The DNA of the CDR3 is TGTGCCAGCAGCTTAGCCGGGACTCTTAGGGGCAATCAGCCCCAGCATTTT.

The chain couples TRBV4-1 to TRBJ2-1; 11 bases fit TRBD2. The CDR3 is 20 amino acids. Germline V lookup: CDR1 MGHRA, CDR2 YSYEKL. Germline trimming cut 4 bases from V and 4 bases from J; bases unmatched to any gene: 18. This CDR3 is CASSPGTRRWTSGFYNEQFF. The CDR3 nucleotides are TGCGCCAGCAGCCCGGGGACAAGGCGTTGGACTAGCGGGTTTTACAATGAGCAGTTCTTC.

J is TRBJ2-7 and V is TRBV10-2, with TRBD2 matching 10 bases. Unmatched junction bases numbered 3, after V lost 4 bases and J lost 3 bases. The CDR3 extends over 14 amino acids. Germline-derived CDR1 and CDR2 are WSHSY and SAAADI. The CDR3 loop is CASSVLAGNYEQYF. CDR3 sequence (DNA): TGCGCCAGCAGTGTACTAGCGGGGAACTACGAGCAGTACTTC.

This rearrangement joins TRBV15 to TRBJ1-2; D is possibly TRBD1 (5 bases). With 0 bases removed from V and 4 bases from J, the gap between germline ends came to 12 bases. The CDR3 runs 15 residues. Germline CDR1 and CDR2: LNHNV and YYDKDF (reference sequence). This CDR3 is CATSRDVGQAYGYTF. The CDR3 region has the DNA TGTGCCACCAGCAGAGATGTGGGGCAAGCCTATGGCTACACCTTC.

This clone was counted only a few times. The chain carries TRBV29-1 and TRBJ2-4, with a possible D match to TRBD1 (5 bases). V was cut by 3 bases and J by 7 bases, with 7 bases left in between. CDR3 length equals 11 residues. CDR1 SQVTM and CDR2 ANQGSEA come from the germline V gene. The CDR3 DNA follows: TGCAGCGTTGAGCACAGGAACATTCAGTACTTC. Translating it yields CSVEHRNIQYF.

This clone has a single count. This chain links TRBV13 with TRBJ2-7; 7 bases map to TRBD2. V was pared by 4 bases and J by 1 base, with 4 bases of the junction left unmatched. The CDR3 loop spans 14 amino acids. CDR1 and CDR2 (germline): PRHDT, FYEKMQ (reference sequence). The CDR3 spells CASSSRGGSYEQYF. CDR3 coding DNA: TGTGCCAGCAGCTCCCGGGGAGGGTCCTACGAGCAGTACTTC.

The gene calls are TRBV5-1 and TRBJ2-7; 9 bases match TRBD1. Germline values: CDR1 SGHRS, CDR2 YFSETQ. Trimming at V came to 2 bases and at J to 1 base, leaving 7 bases not matched to a gene. The CDR3 is 16 residues long. The CDR3 region is CASSLRPGQGSYEQYF. CDR3 in DNA: TGCGCCAGCAGCTTAAGACCGGGACAGGGATCCTACGAGCAGTACTTC.

This chain links TRBV3-1 (or the pseudogene TRBV3-2) with TRBJ2-3, with D perhaps TRBD2 (7 bases). With 3 bases removed from V and 6 bases from J, the gap between germline ends came to 19 bases. CDR1 and CDR2 (germline): LGHDT, YNNKEL (reference sequence). The CDR3 is 16 amino acids. The CDR3: CASSHQGTTPQDTQYF. CDR3 bases: TGTGCCAGCAGCCACCAGGGGACTACTCCTCAGGATACGCAGTATTTT.

The V and J genes are TRBV5-1 and TRBJ2-7, with 7 bases that match TRBD1. The J segment lost 2 bases and the V segment lost 4 bases, leaving 9 bases of the junction unmatched. Per germline, CDR1 SGHRS and CDR2 YFSETQ. This CDR3 has 15 amino acids. The CDR3, as DNA: TGCGCCAGCAGCAAGGGGACAGTCTCCCCCTACGAGCAGTACTTC. This translates into CASSKGTVSPYEQYF. Full variable domain (missing parts from reference TRBV5-1 and TRBJ2-7): KAGVTQTPRYLIKTRGQQVTLSCSPISGHRSVSWYQQTPGQGLQFLFEYFSETQRNKGNFPGRFSGRQFSNSRSEMNVSTLELGDSALYLCASSKGTVSPYEQYFGPGTRLTVT.

This clone was detected once. The chain links TRBV6-1 to TRBJ2-3, with D possibly matching TRBD2 (6 bases). Germline-derived CDR1 and CDR2 are MNHNS and SASEGT. Trimming shortened V by 1 base and J by 0 bases, and 11 bases separated the two germline ends. The CDR3 has 16 residues. CDR3 amino acids: CASSEVFSGSTDTQYF. The CDR3 nucleotides are TGTGCCAGCAGTGAAGTCTTTAGCGGTAGCACAGATACGCAGTATTTT.

The chain links TRBV5-1 to TRBJ1-4; 12 nucleotides align to TRBD1. This CDR3 has 15 residues. J gave up 8 bases and V 1 base, and 3 bases lay outside the gene matches. Per germline, CDR1 SGHRS and CDR2 YFSETQ. CDR3 region: CASSLTGTGGEKLFF. The CDR3 nucleotides are TGCGCCAGCAGCTTGACCGGGACAGGGGGCGAAAAACTGTTTTTT.

This chain joins TRBV30 and TRBJ1-2; tentative D call: TRBD1 (6 bases). Germline CDR1 is GTSNPN and CDR2 is SVGIG (reference sequence). Trimming stripped 4 bases from V and 0 bases from J, with 24 bases between. The CDR3 totals 18 residues. This chain's CDR3 is CAWTPLGTNFKANYGYTF. CDR3 DNA: TGTGCCTGGACTCCTCTGGGGACAAATTTTAAAGCTAACTATGGCTACACCTTC.

The chain is built from TRBV7-2 and TRBJ1-5; no firm D call. V lost 5 bases, J lost 3 bases, and 8 bases lay in between. The CDR3 contains 13 residues. Per the germline V gene, CDR1 is SGHTA and CDR2 is FQGNSA. The CDR3 sequence is CASSPQYNQPQHF. The DNA for the CDR3 is TGTGCCAGCAGCCCCCAGTACAATCAGCCCCAGCATTTT.

The J gene is TRBJ2-1, the V gene TRBV7-9; a weak D match, TRBD2 (5 bases). Germline V gives CDR1 SEHNR, CDR2 FQNEAQ (reference sequence). The length of the CDR3 is 15 residues. V lost 0 bases and J lost 7, with 13 bases in between. Written as DNA, the CDR3 is TGTGCCAGCAGCTTAGCCTCGGACTTGACGAATGAGCAGTTCTTC. Its translation: CASSLASDLTNEQFF.

The chain has TRBV18 and TRBJ2-7; 8 bases are a match to TRBD2. V was clipped by 3 bases and J by 4 bases; unmatched bases: 8. CDR1 is KGHSH, CDR2 LQKENI, per germline. This CDR3 has 15 amino acids. CDR3 residues: CASSPGAGVRYEQYF. As DNA, the CDR3 is TGTGCCAGCTCACCGGGAGCGGGAGTCAGATACGAGCAGTACTTC.

This clone was detected only once. The chain combines TRBV10-3 with TRBJ2-7, with unresolved D. CDR3 length equals 11 residues. Trimming pared 6 bases from V and 4 bases from J, leaving 7 bases between. Per germline, CDR1 ENHRY and CDR2 SYGVKD. This CDR3 reads CAIRSGYEQYF. CDR3 DNA: TGTGCCATCAGGAGTGGATACGAGCAGTACTTC.